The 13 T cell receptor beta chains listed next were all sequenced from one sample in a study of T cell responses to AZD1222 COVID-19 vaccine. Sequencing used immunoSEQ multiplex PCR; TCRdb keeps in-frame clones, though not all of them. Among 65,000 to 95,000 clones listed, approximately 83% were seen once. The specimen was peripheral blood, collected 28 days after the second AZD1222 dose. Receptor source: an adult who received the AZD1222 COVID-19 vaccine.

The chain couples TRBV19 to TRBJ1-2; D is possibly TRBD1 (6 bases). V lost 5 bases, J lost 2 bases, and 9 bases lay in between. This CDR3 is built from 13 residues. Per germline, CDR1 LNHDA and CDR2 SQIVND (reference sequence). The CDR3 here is CASSVQGNYGYTF. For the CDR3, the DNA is TGTGCCAGTAGTGTGCAGGGGAACTATGGCTACACCTTC.

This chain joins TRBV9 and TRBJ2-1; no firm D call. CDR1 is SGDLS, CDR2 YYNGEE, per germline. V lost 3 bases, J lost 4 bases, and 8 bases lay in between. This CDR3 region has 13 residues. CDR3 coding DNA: TGTGCCAGCAGCGGCAGATCGTACAATGAGCAGTTCTTC. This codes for CASSGRSYNEQFF.

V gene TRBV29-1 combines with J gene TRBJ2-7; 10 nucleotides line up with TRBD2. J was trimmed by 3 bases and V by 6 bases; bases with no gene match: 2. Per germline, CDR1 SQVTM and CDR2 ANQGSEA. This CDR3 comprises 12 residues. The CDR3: CSVAGGLYEQYF. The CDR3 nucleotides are TGCAGCGTAGCGGGGGGGCTCTACGAGCAGTACTTC.

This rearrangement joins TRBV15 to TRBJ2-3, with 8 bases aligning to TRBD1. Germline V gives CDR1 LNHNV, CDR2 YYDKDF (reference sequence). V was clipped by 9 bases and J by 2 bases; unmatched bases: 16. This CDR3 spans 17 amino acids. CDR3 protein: CATKGQGELWHTDTQYF. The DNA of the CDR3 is TGTGCCACTAAAGGACAGGGCGAGCTTTGGCACACAGATACGCAGTATTTT.

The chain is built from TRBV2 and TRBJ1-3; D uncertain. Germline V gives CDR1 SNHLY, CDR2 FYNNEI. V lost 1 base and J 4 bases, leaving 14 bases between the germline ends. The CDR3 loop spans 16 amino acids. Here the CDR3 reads CASSEVVVNWGNTIYF. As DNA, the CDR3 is TGTGCCAGCAGTGAAGTGGTGGTGAACTGGGGAAACACCATATATTTT.

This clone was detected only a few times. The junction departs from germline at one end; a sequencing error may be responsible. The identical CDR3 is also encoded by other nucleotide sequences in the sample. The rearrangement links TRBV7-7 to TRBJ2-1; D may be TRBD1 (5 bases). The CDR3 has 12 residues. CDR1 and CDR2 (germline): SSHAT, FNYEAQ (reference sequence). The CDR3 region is CASSLQGGEQFF. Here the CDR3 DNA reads TGTGCTAGCAGCTTGCAGGGCGGCGAGCAGTTCTTC. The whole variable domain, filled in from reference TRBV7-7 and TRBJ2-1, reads GAGVSQSPRYKVTKRGQDVTLRCDPISSHATLYWYQQALGQGPEFLTYFNYEAQPDKSGLPSDRFSAERPEGSISTLTIQRTEQRDSAMYRCASSLQGGEQFFGPGTRLTVL.

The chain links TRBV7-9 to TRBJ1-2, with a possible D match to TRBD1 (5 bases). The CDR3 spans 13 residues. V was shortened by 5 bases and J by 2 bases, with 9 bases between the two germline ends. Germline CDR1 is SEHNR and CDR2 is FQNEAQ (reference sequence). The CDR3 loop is CASSLRDNYGYTF. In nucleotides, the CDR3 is TGTGCCAGCAGCCTCCGGGACAACTATGGCTACACCTTC.

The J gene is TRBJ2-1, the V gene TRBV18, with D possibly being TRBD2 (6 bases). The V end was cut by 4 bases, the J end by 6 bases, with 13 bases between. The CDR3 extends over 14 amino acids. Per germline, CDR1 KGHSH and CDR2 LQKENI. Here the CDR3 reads CASSRGVPLNEQFF. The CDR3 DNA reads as TGTGCCAGCTCACGCGGGGTACCACTCAATGAGCAGTTCTTC.

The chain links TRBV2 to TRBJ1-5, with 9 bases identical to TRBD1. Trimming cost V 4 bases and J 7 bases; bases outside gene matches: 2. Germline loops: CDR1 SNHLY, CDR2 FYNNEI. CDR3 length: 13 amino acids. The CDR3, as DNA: TGTGCCAGCAGTGGACAGGGGGAACAGCCCCAGCATTTT. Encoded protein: CASSGQGEQPQHF.

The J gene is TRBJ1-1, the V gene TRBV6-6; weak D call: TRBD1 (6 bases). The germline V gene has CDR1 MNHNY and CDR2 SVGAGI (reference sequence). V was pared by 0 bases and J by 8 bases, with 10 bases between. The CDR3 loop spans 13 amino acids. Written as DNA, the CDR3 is TGTGCCAGCAGTTACTCGATTGACAGGGAAGCTTTCTTT. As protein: CASSYSIDREAFF.

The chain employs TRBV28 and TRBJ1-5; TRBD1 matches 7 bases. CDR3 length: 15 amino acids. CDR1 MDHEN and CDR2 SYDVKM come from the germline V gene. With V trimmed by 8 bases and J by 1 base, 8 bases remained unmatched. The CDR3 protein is CASGPDRESNQPQHF. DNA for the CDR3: TGTGCCAGCGGACCCGACAGGGAAAGCAATCAGCCCCAGCATTTT. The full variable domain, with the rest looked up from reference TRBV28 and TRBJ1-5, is DVKVTQSSRYLVKRTGEKVFLECVQDMDHENMFWYRQDPGLGLRLIYFSYDVKMKEKGDIPEGYSVSREKKERFSLILESASTNQTSMYLCASGPDRESNQPQHFGDGTRLSIL.

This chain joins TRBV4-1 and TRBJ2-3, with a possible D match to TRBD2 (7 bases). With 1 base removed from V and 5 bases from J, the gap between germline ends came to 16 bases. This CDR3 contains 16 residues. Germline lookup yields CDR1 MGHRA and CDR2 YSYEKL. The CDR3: CASSQGLGGHEDTQYF. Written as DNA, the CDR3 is TGCGCCAGCAGCCAAGGACTCGGGGGGCATGAAGATACGCAGTATTTT.

The CDR3 coding sequence is TGTGCCAGCTCGACCGCGACAGGTCCTTACTATGGCTACACCTTC. This translates into CASSTATGPYYGYTF. The genes are TRBV18 and TRBJ1-2; tentatively, D is TRBD1 (6 bases). The CDR3 length is 15 residues. Germline V gives CDR1 KGHSH, CDR2 LQKENI. Trimming took 6 bases from V and 3 from J, leaving 17 bases between them.